One sample yielded the 27 T cell receptor beta chains listed below, sequenced in a study of blood T cell repertoires in COVID-19. Assay used: immunoSEQ multiplex PCR; TCRdb lists only in-frame clones, some missing. This sample has about 290,000 clones; around 86% occur once, and the top ten carry 1.7%. The sequenced material came from PBMCs or T cells enriched from blood (not recorded which). All receptors come from a middle-aged woman who had recovered from COVID-19.

The rearrangement uses TRBV5-1 and TRBJ1-2, with D possibly being TRBD1 (6 bases). CDR1 is SGHRS, CDR2 YFSETQ, per germline. V dropped 3 bases and J dropped 0 bases, with 18 bases sitting between them. The CDR3 extends over 17 amino acids. Written as DNA, the CDR3 is TGCGCCAGCAGCTCGTCTCCCGGGACACAAGCTAACTATGGCTACACCTTC. Translated, it gives CASSSSPGTQANYGYTF.

The gene calls are TRBV7-8 and TRBJ1-1; D is perhaps TRBD1 (6 bases). The V gene's germline CDR1 is SGHVS and CDR2 FQNEAQ. V lost 2 bases and J 0 bases, leaving 19 bases between the germline ends. This CDR3 is built from 18 residues. The CDR3 coding sequence is TGTGCCAGCAGCTTACCTAAAAAAGGGGGGGCTATGAACACTGAAGCTTTCTTT. Its protein product is CASSLPKKGGAMNTEAFF.

This sequence joins TRBV7-8 and TRBJ1-3; D unresolved. Per the germline V gene, CDR1 is SGHVS and CDR2 is FQNEAQ. This CDR3 is 15 amino acids long. Trimming took off 1 base at V and 4 bases at J, with 11 bases between the two ends. Written as DNA, the CDR3 is TGTGCCAGCAGCTTAGACGAAGGGAGCGGAAACACCATATATTTT. Its protein product is CASSLDEGSGNTIYF.

V is TRBV13 and J is TRBJ2-5; 9 nucleotides line up with TRBD2. The CDR3 consists of 15 residues. V gave up 3 bases and J gave up 5 bases; unmatched junction bases: 7. Germline-derived CDR1 and CDR2 are PRHDT and FYEKMQ (reference sequence). The CDR3 reads CASSFRGGAGETQYF. In DNA form, the CDR3 reads TGTGCCAGCAGCTTTCGCGGGGGGGCCGGCGAGACCCAGTACTTC. Variable domain in full (rest from reference TRBV13 and TRBJ2-5): AAGVIQSPRHLIKEKRETATLKCYPIPRHDTVYWYQQGPGQDPQFLISFYEKMQSDKGSIPDRFSAQQFSDYHSELNMSSLELGDSALYFCASSFRGGAGETQYFGPGTRLLVL.

The rearrangement joins TRBV7-2 to TRBJ1-2, with D unclear. Per germline, CDR1 SGHTA and CDR2 FQGNSA. The CDR3 is 13 residues long. V dropped 6 bases and J dropped 5 bases, with 13 bases sitting between them. CDR3 nucleotide sequence: TGTGCCAGCAGTTCGAGAAGCTTATATGGCTACACCTTC. Its translation is CASSSRSLYGYTF. The whole variable domain, filled in from reference TRBV7-2 and TRBJ1-2, reads GAGVSQSPSNKVTEKGKDVELRCDPISGHTALYWYRQSLGQGLEFLIYFQGNSAPDKSGLPSDRFSAERTGGSVSTLTIQRTQQEDSAVYLCASSSRSLYGYTFGSGTRLTVV.

The chain links TRBV3-1 (or the pseudogene TRBV3-2) to TRBJ2-6; tentatively, D is TRBD1 (6 bases). This CDR3 has 17 amino acids. Germline loops: CDR1 LGHDT, CDR2 YNNKEL (reference sequence). V lost 7 bases and J lost 1, with 17 bases in between. The CDR3: CASTLQGLGSGANVLTF. As DNA, the CDR3 is TGTGCCAGCACCCTACAGGGCCTCGGATCTGGGGCCAACGTCCTGACTTTC.

This chain's CDR3 is CASSRRFGGAGELFF. In DNA form, the CDR3 reads TGTGCCAGCAGCCGTAGGTTTGGGGGCGCCGGGGAGCTGTTTTTT. This chain uses TRBV14 with TRBJ2-2, with D possibly being TRBD1 (6 bases). Trimming removed 4 bases from V and 6 bases from J, with 15 bases in between. CDR3 length: 15 residues. In germline, CDR1 is SGHDN, CDR2 FVKESK. Based on the CDR3 plus reference TRBV14 and TRBJ2-2, the full variable domain is EAGVTQFPSHSVIEKGQTVTLRCDPISGHDNLYWYRRVMGKEIKFLLHFVKESKQDESGMPNNRFLAERTGGTYSTLKVQPAELEDSGVYFCASSRRFGGAGELFFGEGSRLTVL.

Comment on this clone: Germline is not matched at one junction end, which may reflect a read error. CDR3 nucleotides: TGTGCCTGGAGTGGGGCAGCCTTCTTATTC. This gives the protein CAWSGAAFLF. The rearrangement links TRBV30 to TRBJ2-7; D unresolved. The CDR3 runs to 10 residues. Germline V gene lookup returns CDR1 GTSNPN and CDR2 SVGIG (reference sequence).

This rearrangement joins TRBV2 to TRBJ2-4; 11 bases agree with TRBD2. Germline CDR1 SNHLY, CDR2 FYNNEI. After removal of 4 bases from V and 4 bases from J, the junction contained 0 bases not matched to a gene. The CDR3 consists of 14 residues. Written as DNA, the CDR3 is TGTGCCAGCAGTGGGACTAGCGGGAAAAACATTCAGTACTTC. Protein sequence: CASSGTSGKNIQYF.

The V call is TRBV27, the J call TRBJ1-5, with 7 positions matching TRBD1. V lost 6 bases, J lost 7 bases, and 3 bases stayed unmatched. The CDR3 extends over 12 amino acids. Germline CDR1 reads MNHEY; CDR2 reads SMNVEV (reference sequence). The CDR3 sequence: CASSPRGQPQHF. The CDR3 coding sequence is TGTGCCAGCAGCCCCAGGGGGCAGCCCCAGCATTTT.

This clone appeared a single time. The genes are TRBV27 and TRBJ1-1, with a weak D call TRBD1 (5 bases). The germline gives CDR1 MNHEY, CDR2 SMNVEV (reference sequence). The CDR3 length is 15 residues. The V and J ends lost 5 bases and 0 bases respectively, with 13 bases between them. The CDR3 here is CASSTHRRLNTEAFF. CDR3 bases: TGTGCCAGCAGTACACACAGGCGCCTGAACACTGAAGCTTTCTTT.

The chain joins TRBV27 to TRBJ2-5, with TRBD1 matching 8 bases. The CDR3 spans 16 residues. CDR1 is MNHEY and CDR2 is SMNVEV in the germline V gene (reference sequence). V lost 5 bases to trimming and J lost 5 bases; unmatched junction nucleotides: 13. The CDR3 DNA follows: TGTGCCAGCAGTCCCAGGGCAGGGGGCAGATGGGAGACCCAGTACTTC. It specifies CASSPRAGGRWETQYF.

The table lists this clone with a few counts. The chain employs TRBV2 and TRBJ1-2; D possibly corresponds to TRBD1 (6 bases). CDR1 and CDR2 from the germline V gene are SNHLY and FYNNEI. The CDR3 loop spans 14 amino acids. The V end was cut by 4 bases, the J end by 4 bases, with 13 bases between. DNA of the CDR3: TGTGCCAGCAGTGGCGGGGGCGCCGGCTATGGCTACACCTTC. Protein: CASSGGGAGYGYTF.

The chain has TRBV19 and TRBJ1-1, with 9 bases fitting TRBD1. Germline V gives CDR1 LNHDA, CDR2 SQIVND (reference sequence). J lost 6 bases, V lost 5 bases, and 4 bases had no gene match. The CDR3 extends over 13 amino acids. The CDR3 loop is CASSWDRVSEAFF. As DNA, the CDR3 is TGTGCCAGTAGTTGGGACAGGGTATCTGAAGCTTTCTTT.

This chain connects TRBV7-9 to TRBJ1-4; the match to TRBD1 covers 7 bases. The CDR3 extends over 14 amino acids. The V gene end was trimmed by 5 bases and the J gene end by 8 bases; junction bases not matched to a gene: 8. The germline V gene has CDR1 SEHNR and CDR2 FQNEAQ (reference sequence). CDR3 in DNA: TGTGCCAGCAGCCTAGGGGGCTTGGGAGAAAAACTGTTTTTT. Protein product: CASSLGGLGEKLFF.

This clone showed up just a few times. The chain has TRBV4-1 and TRBJ2-7, with no clear D. Per germline, CDR1 MGHRA and CDR2 YSYEKL. CDR3 size: 13 residues. V dropped 3 bases and J dropped 5 bases, with 11 bases sitting between them. The CDR3 is CASSQKPNHEQYF. The CDR3 nucleotides read TGCGCCAGCAGCCAGAAGCCAAACCACGAGCAGTACTTC.

The chain is built from TRBV10-2 and TRBJ1-1; TRBD1 agrees at 8 bases. This CDR3 has 17 amino acids. CDR1 is WSHSY and CDR2 is SAAADI in the germline V gene. The junction had 12 bases not matched to a gene; V was cut back by 3 bases and J by 3 bases. The CDR3 protein is CASSDEGRGLSDTEAFF. CDR3 sequence (DNA): TGCGCCAGCAGTGACGAGGGCAGGGGGCTTTCGGACACTGAAGCTTTCTTT.

This chain connects TRBV2 to TRBJ1-2; 9 nucleotides line up with TRBD1. The CDR3 runs to 15 residues. After removal of 6 bases from V and 7 bases from J, the junction contained 12 bases not matched to a gene. The germline V gene encodes CDR1 SNHLY and CDR2 FYNNEI. The CDR3 DNA reads as TGTGCCAGCAGGGGGCCGGGACAGGGAATCTCTGGCTACACCTTC. This translates into CASRGPGQGISGYTF.

The V gene is TRBV15, the J gene TRBJ1-4, with TRBD1 matching over 7 bases. The germline gives CDR1 LNHNV, CDR2 YYDKDF (reference sequence). This CDR3 spans 14 amino acids. V lost 0 bases, J lost 5 bases, and 0 bases stayed unmatched. CDR3 DNA sequence: TGTGCCACCAGCAGAGAACAGGGGAATGAAAAACTGTTTTTT. Translated: CATSREQGNEKLFF.

The V gene is TRBV18, the J gene TRBJ2-7, with D perhaps matching TRBD2 (5 bases). CDR1 KGHSH and CDR2 LQKENI come from the germline V gene. This CDR3 is built from 15 residues. The V and J ends lost 3 bases and 2 bases respectively, with 14 bases between them. The CDR3 loop reads CASSPVPGGPYEQYF. In DNA, the CDR3 is TGTGCCAGCTCACCGGTCCCAGGAGGCCCCTACGAGCAGTACTTC.

This sequence joins TRBV6-5 and TRBJ1-6, with 9 positions matching TRBD1. This CDR3 is built from 15 residues. After removal of 6 bases from V and 8 bases from J, the junction contained 8 bases not matched to a gene. Per germline, CDR1 MNHEY and CDR2 SVGAGI. CDR3 sequence reads: CASSRNRDRDSPLHF. The CDR3 coding sequence is TGTGCCAGCAGCCGAAACCGGGACAGGGATTCACCCCTCCACTTT.

The V and J genes are TRBV2 and TRBJ1-2; TRBD1 agrees at 9 bases. The V and J ends lost 6 bases and 8 bases, in that order; junction bases with no gene match: 10. The CDR3 covers 14 residues. CDR1 and CDR2 (germline): SNHLY, FYNNEI. The CDR3 is CASRPGQGFGGYTF. DNA for the CDR3: TGTGCCAGCAGACCGGGACAGGGTTTCGGAGGCTACACCTTC.

The chain is built from TRBV29-1 and TRBJ1-2; 9 positions agree with TRBD1. This CDR3 is 13 amino acids long. Germline values: CDR1 SQVTM, CDR2 ANQGSEA. V gave up 6 bases and J gave up 6 bases; unmatched junction bases: 8. Written as DNA, the CDR3 is TGCAGCGTGCTGACAGGGGGACACGATGGCTACACCTTC. This sequence encodes CSVLTGGHDGYTF.

The chain carries TRBV18 and TRBJ1-5, with D unclear. Trimming took 5 bases from V and 5 from J, leaving 7 bases between them. Per the germline V gene, CDR1 is KGHSH and CDR2 is LQKENI. The CDR3 runs 12 residues. The CDR3 DNA reads TGTGCCAGCTCAAACGGTGATCAGCCCCAGCATTTT. Translating it yields CASSNGDQPQHF.

The chain's CDR3 is CASSSDRAQPQHF. The CDR3, as DNA: TGTGCCAGCAGTTCGGACAGGGCCCAGCCCCAGCATTTT. J is TRBJ1-5 and V is TRBV12-3 or TRBV12-4; 8 nucleotides align to TRBD1. This CDR3 is 13 amino acids long. The ends lost 4 bases at V and 7 bases at J; junction bases unmatched: 3.

The rearrangement links TRBV3-1 (or the pseudogene TRBV3-2) to TRBJ2-1; 11 positions agree with TRBD2. The CDR3 consists of 14 residues. Germline V CDR1 and CDR2: LGHDT, YNNKEL (reference sequence). Trimming removed 4 bases from V and 9 bases from J; junction bases left unmatched: 5. The CDR3 loop reads CASSRGSGGAEQFF. CDR3 in DNA: TGTGCCAGCAGCCGGGGTAGCGGGGGGGCTGAGCAGTTCTTC.

At least ten counts were recorded for this clone. The chain couples TRBV6-5 to TRBJ2-7; possibly TRBD1 for D (5 bases). The V gene lost 5 bases and the J gene lost 0 bases, with 11 bases spanning the gap. The CDR3 sequence is 14 residues long. Germline V gene lookup returns CDR1 MNHEY and CDR2 SVGAGI. In nucleotides, the CDR3 is TGTGCCAGCAGTACAGGAGAGAGCTCCTACGAGCAGTACTTC. Translation gives CASSTGESSYEQYF.